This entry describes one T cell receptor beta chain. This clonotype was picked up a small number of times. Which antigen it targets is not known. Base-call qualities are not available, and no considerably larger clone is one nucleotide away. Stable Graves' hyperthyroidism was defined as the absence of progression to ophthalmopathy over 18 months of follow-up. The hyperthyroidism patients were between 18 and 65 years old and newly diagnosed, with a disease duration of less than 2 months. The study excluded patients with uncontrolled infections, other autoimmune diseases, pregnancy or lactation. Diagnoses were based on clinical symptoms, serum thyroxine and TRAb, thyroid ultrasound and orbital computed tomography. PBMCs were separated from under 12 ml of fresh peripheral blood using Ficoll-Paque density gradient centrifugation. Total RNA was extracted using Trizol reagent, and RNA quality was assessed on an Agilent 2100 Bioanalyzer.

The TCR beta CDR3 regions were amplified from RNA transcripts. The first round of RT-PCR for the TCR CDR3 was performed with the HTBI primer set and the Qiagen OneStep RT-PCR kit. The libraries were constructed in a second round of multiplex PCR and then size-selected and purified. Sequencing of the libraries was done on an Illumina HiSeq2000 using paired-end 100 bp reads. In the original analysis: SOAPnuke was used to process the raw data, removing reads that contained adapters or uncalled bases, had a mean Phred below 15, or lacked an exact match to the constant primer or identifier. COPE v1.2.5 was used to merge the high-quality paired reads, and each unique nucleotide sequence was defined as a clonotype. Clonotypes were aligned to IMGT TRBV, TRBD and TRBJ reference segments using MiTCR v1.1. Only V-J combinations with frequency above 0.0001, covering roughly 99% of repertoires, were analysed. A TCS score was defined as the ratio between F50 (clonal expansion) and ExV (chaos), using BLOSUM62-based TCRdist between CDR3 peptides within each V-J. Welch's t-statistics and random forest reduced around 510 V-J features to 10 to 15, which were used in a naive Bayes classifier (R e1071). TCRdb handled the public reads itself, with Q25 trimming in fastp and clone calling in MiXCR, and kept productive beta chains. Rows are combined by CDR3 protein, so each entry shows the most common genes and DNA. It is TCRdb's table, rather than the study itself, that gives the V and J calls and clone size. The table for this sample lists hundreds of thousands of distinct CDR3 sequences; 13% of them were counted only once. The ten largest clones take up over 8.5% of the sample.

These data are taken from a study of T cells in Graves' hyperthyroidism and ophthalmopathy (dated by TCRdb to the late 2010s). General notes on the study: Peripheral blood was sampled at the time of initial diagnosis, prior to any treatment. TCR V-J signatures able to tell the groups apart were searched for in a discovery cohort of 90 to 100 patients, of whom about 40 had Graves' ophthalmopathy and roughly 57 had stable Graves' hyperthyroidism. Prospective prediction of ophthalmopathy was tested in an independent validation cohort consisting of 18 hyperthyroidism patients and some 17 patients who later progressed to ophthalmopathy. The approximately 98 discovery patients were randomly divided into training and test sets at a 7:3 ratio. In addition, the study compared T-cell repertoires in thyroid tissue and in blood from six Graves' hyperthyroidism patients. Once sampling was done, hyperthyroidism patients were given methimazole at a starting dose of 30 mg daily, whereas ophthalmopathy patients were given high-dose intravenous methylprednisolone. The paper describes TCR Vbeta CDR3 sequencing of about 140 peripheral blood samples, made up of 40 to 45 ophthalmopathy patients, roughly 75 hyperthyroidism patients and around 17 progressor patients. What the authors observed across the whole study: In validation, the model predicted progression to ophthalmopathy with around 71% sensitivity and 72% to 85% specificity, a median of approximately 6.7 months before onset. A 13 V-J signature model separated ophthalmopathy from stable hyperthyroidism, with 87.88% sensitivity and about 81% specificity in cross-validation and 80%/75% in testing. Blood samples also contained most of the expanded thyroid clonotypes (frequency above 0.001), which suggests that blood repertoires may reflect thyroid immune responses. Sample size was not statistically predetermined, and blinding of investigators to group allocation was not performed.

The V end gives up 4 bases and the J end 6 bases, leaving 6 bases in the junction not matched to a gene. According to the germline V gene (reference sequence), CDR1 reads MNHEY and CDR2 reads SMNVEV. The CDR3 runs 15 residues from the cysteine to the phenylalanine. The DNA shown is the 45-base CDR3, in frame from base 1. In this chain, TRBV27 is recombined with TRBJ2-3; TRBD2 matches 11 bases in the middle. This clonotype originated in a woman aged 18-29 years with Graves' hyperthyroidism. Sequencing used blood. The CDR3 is CASSSTGLADDTQYF. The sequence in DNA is TGTGCCAGCAGTTCAACGGGACTAGCGGACGATACGCAGTATTTT.